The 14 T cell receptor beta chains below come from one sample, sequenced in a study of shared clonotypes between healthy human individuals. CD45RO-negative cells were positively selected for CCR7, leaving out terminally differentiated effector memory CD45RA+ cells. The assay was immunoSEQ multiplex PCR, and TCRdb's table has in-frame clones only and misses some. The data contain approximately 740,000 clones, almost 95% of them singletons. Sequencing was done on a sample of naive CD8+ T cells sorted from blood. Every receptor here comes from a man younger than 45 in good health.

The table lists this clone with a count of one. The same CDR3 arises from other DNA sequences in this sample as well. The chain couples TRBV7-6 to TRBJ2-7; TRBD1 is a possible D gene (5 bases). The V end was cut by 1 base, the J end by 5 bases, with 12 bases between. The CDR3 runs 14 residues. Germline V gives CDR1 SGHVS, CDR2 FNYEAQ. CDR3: CASSLGGRVHEQYF. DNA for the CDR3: TGTGCCAGCAGCTTAGGAGGCAGGGTCCACGAGCAGTACTTC.

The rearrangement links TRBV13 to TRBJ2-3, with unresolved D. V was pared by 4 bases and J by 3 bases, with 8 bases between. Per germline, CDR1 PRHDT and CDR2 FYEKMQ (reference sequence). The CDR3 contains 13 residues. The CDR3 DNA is TGTGCCAGCAGCTCTGTATCGACAGATACGCAGTATTTT. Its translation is CASSSVSTDTQYF.

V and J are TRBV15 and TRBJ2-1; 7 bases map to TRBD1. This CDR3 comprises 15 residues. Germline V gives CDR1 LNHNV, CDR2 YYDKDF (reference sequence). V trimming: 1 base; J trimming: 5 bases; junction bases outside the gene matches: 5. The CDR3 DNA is TGTGCCACCAGCAGAGCCGGGACAGTAAACAATGAGCAGTTCTTC. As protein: CATSRAGTVNNEQFF.

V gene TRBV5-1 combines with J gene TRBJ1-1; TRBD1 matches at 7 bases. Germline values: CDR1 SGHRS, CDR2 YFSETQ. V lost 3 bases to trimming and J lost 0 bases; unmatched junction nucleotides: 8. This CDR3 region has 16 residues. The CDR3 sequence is CASSSNRGYMNTEAFF. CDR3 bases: TGCGCCAGCAGCTCAAACAGGGGATACATGAACACTGAAGCTTTCTTT.

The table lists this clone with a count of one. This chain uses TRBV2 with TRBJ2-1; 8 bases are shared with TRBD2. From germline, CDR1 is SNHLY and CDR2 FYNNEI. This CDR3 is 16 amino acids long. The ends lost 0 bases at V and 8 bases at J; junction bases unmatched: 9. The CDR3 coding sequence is TGTGCCAGCAGTGAAGCGCGGGGGACTAGGAGGGATGAGCAGTTCTTC. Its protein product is CASSEARGTRRDEQFF.

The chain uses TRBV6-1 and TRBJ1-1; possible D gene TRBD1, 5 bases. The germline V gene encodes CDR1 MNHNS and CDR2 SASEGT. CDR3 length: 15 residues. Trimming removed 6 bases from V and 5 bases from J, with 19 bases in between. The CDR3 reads CASSPSLGVGTEAFF. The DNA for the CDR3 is TGTGCCAGCAGCCCCTCGCTAGGGGTTGGGACTGAAGCTTTCTTT.

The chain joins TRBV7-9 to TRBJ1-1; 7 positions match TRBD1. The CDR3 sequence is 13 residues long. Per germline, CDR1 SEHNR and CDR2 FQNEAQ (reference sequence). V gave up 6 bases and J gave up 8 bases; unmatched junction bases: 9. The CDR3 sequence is CASSLTGAYEAFF. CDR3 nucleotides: TGTGCCAGCAGTCTTACAGGGGCTTACGAAGCTTTCTTT.

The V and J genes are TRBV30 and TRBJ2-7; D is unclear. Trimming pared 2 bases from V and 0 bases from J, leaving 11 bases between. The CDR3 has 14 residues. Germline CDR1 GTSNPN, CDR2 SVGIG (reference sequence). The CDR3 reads CAWSLGFSSYEQYF. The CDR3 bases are TGTGCCTGGAGTCTGGGGTTTAGCTCCTACGAGCAGTACTTC. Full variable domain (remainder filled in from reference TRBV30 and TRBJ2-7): SQTIHQWPATLVQPVGSPLSLECTVEGTSNPNLYWYRQAAGRGLQLLFYSVGIGQISSEVPQNLSASRPQDRQFILSSKKLLLSDSGFYLCAWSLGFSSYEQYFGPGTRLTVT.

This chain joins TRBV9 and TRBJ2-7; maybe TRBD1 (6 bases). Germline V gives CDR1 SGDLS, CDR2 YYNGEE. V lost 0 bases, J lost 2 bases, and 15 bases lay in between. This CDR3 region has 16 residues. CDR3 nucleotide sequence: TGTGCCAGCAGCGTAGGGGGGCAGGGCACCGCCTACGAGCAGTACTTC. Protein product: CASSVGGQGTAYEQYF.

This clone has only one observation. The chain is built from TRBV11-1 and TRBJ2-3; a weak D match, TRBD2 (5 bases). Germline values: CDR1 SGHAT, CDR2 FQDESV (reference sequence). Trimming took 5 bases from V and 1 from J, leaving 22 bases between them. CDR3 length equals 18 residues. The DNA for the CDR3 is TGTGCCAGCAGCCCTTGCGACCCGGCCAGCGGCGGCACAGATACGCAGTATTTT. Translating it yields CASSPCDPASGGTDTQYF.

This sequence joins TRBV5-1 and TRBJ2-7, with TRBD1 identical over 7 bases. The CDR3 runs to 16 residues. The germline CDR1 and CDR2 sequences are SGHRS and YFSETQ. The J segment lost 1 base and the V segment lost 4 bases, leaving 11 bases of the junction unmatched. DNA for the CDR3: TGCGCCAGCAGCACCCGACAGGGTTCGCGGTCCTACGAGCAGTACTTC. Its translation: CASSTRQGSRSYEQYF.

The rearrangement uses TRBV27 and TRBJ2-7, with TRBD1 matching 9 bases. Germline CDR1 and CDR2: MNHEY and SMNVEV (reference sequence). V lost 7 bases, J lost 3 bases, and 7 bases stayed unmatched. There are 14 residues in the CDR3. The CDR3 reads CASKDRGQGYEQYF. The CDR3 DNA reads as TGTGCCAGCAAAGATAGGGGACAGGGCTACGAGCAGTACTTC.

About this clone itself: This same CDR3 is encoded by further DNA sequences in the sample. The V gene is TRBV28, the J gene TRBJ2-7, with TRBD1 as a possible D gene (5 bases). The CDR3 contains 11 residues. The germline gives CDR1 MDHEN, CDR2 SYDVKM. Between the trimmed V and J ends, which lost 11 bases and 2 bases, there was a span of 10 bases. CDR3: CASGATYEQYF. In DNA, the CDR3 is TGTGCCTCTGGGGCTACCTACGAGCAGTACTTC.

The DNA of the CDR3 is TGTGCCAGCAGCTTAAAGGGGTTGGATGGCTACACCTTC. It is translated as CASSLKGLDGYTF. The chain links TRBV7-9 to TRBJ1-2; TRBD1 is a possible D gene (5 bases). V lost 2 bases and J 6 bases, leaving 10 bases between the germline ends. The CDR3 extends over 13 amino acids. Germline values: CDR1 SEHNR, CDR2 FQNEAQ (reference sequence).